What follows describes a single TCR beta chain. No antigen is known for it. No base-level quality is on record; no much larger clone is a single base apart. This sample is part of a study of technical replicates of blood from a few donors (dated by TCRdb to about 2017). The CDR3 spans 16 residues, from the cysteine through the phenylalanine. Only CDR3 DNA is held: 48 bases, read in frame from base 1. The germline V gene sets CDR1 to MDHEN and CDR2 to SYDVKM. Trimming takes 6 bases off V and 4 bases off J; junction bases not matched to a gene: 14. Libraries were made using the immunoSEQ multiplex PCR assay. What TCRdb holds here is the immuneACCESS table cut down to in-frame rearrangements. Part of the clones is not present; checked against another copy, under half of the missing clones reflect an unresolved V gene, and the others are unexplained. Counted in this sample were roughly 97,000 clones; around 96% of them appeared once. Around 0.35% of the sample is in the top ten clones.

This receptor was identified in a human donor in good health. The material sequenced was T cells isolated from PBMCs. Here the chain combines TRBV28 and TRBJ1-2, with TRBD1 identical over 7 junction bases. CDR3 region: CASRQSLGQEGYGYTF. The DNA is TGTGCCAGCAGGCAATCCCTTGGACAGGAGGGCTATGGCTACACCTTC.